This T cell receptor beta chain was documented in a study of T-cell memory formation after mild COVID-19. This CDR3 comprises 14 residues. Per the germline V gene, CDR1 is LGHNA and CDR2 is YNFKEQ. Trimming pared 4 bases from V and 2 bases from J, leaving 12 bases between. TCRdb passed the 5' RACE reads through MiXCR, listing each CDR3 protein once. The data show about 150,000 distinct CDR3 sequences, with about 23% seen just once and about 24% held by the top ten. This clonotype turned up a few times. Its antigen is currently unknown. Regarding the study as a whole: Mainly in CM and EM were contracting CD4+ clones; CD8+ were in EMRA.

The chain combines TRBV4-2 with TRBJ2-7; possible D gene TRBD2, 5 bases. The sequence was collected from an adult woman who had mild COVID-19 (a few samples of this study predate the infection). Cell type and time point are not known. Sequenced input: PBMCs or a T cell subset sorted from them (not recorded which). CDR3 nucleotides: TGTGCCAGCAGCCCACCCGGGATCACCTACGAGCAGTACTTC. The encoded protein is CASSPPGITYEQYF.